These 25 T cell receptor beta chains share one sample of origin, sequenced in a study of PD-1 blockade in classical Hodgkin lymphoma. Time point: cycle 4 day 1 (C4D1), after 5 to 7 weeks of nivolumab. Following autologous stem cell transplantation, relapse occurred in every patient, and exposure to brentuximab vedotin varied. The data were produced by immunoSEQ multiplex PCR, yet TCRdb's version contains in-frame clones alone and is incomplete. The repertoire holds fewer than 35,000 clones, with 81% as singletons. The input for sequencing was peripheral blood mononuclear cells (PBMCs), taken before the fourth cycle of nivolumab. The receptors stem from a human donor with classical Hodgkin lymphoma.

The chain links TRBV6-1 to TRBJ1-4; 8 bases are shared with TRBD1. This CDR3 comprises 14 residues. Trimming cost V 4 bases and J 8 bases; bases outside gene matches: 6. Germline values: CDR1 MNHNS, CDR2 SASEGT. The CDR3 sequence is CASSVTGVGEKLFF. For the CDR3, the DNA is TGTGCCAGCAGTGTGACAGGGGTAGGCGAAAAACTGTTTTTT.

The chain carries TRBV10-3 and TRBJ1-2; 7 nucleotides line up with TRBD1. With V trimmed by 9 bases and J by 1 base, 17 bases remained unmatched. Per the germline V gene, CDR1 is ENHRY and CDR2 is SYGVKD. The CDR3 runs to 17 residues. The CDR3, as DNA: TGTGCCATTAATAAAGCCTCAAGGACAGGCCTTAACTATGGCTACACCTTC. Protein product: CAINKASRTGLNYGYTF.

The chain is built from TRBV29-1 and TRBJ1-4; D uncertain. Germline lookup yields CDR1 SQVTM and CDR2 ANQGSEA. Between the trimmed V and J ends, which lost 6 bases and 3 bases, there was a span of 14 bases. This CDR3 spans 14 amino acids. The CDR3 sequence is CSVATAGSNEKLFF. For the CDR3, the DNA is TGCAGCGTAGCCACCGCGGGCTCTAATGAAAAACTGTTTTTT.

The genes are TRBV7-8 and TRBJ1-1; no clear D. Trimming cost V 3 bases and J 0 bases, with 8 bases left between them. The CDR3 contains 14 residues. CDR1 and CDR2 from the germline V gene are SGHVS and FQNEAQ. The CDR3 DNA reads as TGTGCCAGCAGCTTTAATGGGGTGAACACTGAAGCTTTCTTT. It yields the protein CASSFNGVNTEAFF. Variable domain in full (rest from reference TRBV7-8 and TRBJ1-1): GAGVSQSPRYKVAKRGQDVALRCDPISGHVSLFWYQQALGQGPEFLTYFQNEAQLDKSGLPSDRFFAERPEGSVSTLKIQRTQQEDSAVYLCASSFNGVNTEAFFGQGTRLTVV.

This sequence joins TRBV27 and TRBJ2-7, with TRBD2 matching over 8 bases. This CDR3 has 13 amino acids. Unmatched junction bases numbered 1, after V lost 2 bases and J lost 4 bases. From germline, CDR1 is MNHEY and CDR2 SMNVEV (reference sequence). The CDR3 DNA reads TGTGCCAGCAGTTTACGGGGGGGATACGAGCAGTACTTC. The encoded protein is CASSLRGGYEQYF.

The chain employs TRBV5-4 and TRBJ2-7, with D perhaps TRBD2 (5 bases). Germline CDR1 is SGHNT and CDR2 is YYREEE (reference sequence). V lost 0 bases to trimming and J lost 1 base, with 11 bases between them. The CDR3 contains 15 residues. The CDR3 here is CASSLAPGKSYEQYF. CDR3 sequence (DNA): TGTGCCAGCAGCTTGGCCCCGGGGAAATCCTACGAGCAGTACTTC.

V and J are TRBV5-4 and TRBJ2-1; maybe TRBD1 (6 bases). The germline gives CDR1 SGHNT, CDR2 YYREEE (reference sequence). V lost 1 base to trimming and J lost 10 bases, with 15 bases between them. The CDR3 contains 14 residues. Here the CDR3 DNA reads TGTGCCAGCAGCTTGCCCACAGGGTTCGGCGAGCAGTTCTTC. It yields the protein CASSLPTGFGEQFF.

V and J are TRBV29-1 and TRBJ1-2; 9 bases are shared with TRBD1. The CDR3 runs 13 residues. Trimming took 6 bases from V and 3 from J; bases not matched to a gene: 5. Germline CDR1 and CDR2: SQVTM and ANQGSEA. CDR3 sequence reads: CSVPQGAHYGYTF. The CDR3 DNA reads TGCAGCGTGCCACAGGGGGCGCACTATGGCTACACCTTC.

V is TRBV6-5 and J is TRBJ1-1, with D uncertain. This CDR3 contains 13 residues. The V gene lost 10 bases and the J gene lost 0 bases, with 12 bases spanning the gap. The V gene's germline CDR1 is MNHEY and CDR2 SVGAGI. This chain's CDR3 is CATRGSMNTEAFF. In DNA form, the CDR3 reads TGTGCCACCCGAGGGTCCATGAACACTGAAGCTTTCTTT.

This clone was seen just once. The chain is built from TRBV5-1 and TRBJ2-6; D is unresolved. Between the trimmed V and J ends, which lost 4 bases and 3 bases, there was a span of 8 bases. This CDR3 has 14 amino acids. The V gene's germline CDR1 is SGHRS and CDR2 YFSETQ. CDR3 nucleotide sequence: TGCGCCAGCAGCCCCGGTGGTGGGGCCAACGTCCTGACTTTC. It codes for CASSPGGGANVLTF.

The chain combines TRBV28 with TRBJ2-7; unclear D gene. V lost 1 base and J lost 3, with 10 bases in between. The CDR3 length is 14 residues. Per germline, CDR1 MDHEN and CDR2 SYDVKM. Here the CDR3 DNA reads TGTGCCAGCAGTTTATCCCGGGCCAACTACGAGCAGTACTTC. Translating it yields CASSLSRANYEQYF.

This chain links TRBV28 with TRBJ1-2; D may be TRBD1 (6 bases). CDR1 is MDHEN and CDR2 is SYDVKM in the germline V gene. Trimming removed 3 bases from V and 3 bases from J, with 17 bases in between. CDR3 length: 16 amino acids. The CDR3 DNA reads as TGTGCCAGCAGTTTGTCCTTTTCCGCAGGGGACTATGGCTACACCTTC. It codes for CASSLSFSAGDYGYTF.

The chain is built from TRBV18 and TRBJ2-1, with 9 positions matching TRBD2. Trimming removed 3 bases from V and 6 bases from J; junction bases left unmatched: 3. From germline, CDR1 is KGHSH and CDR2 LQKENI. CDR3 size: 14 residues. CDR3 amino acids: CASSPREGRNEQFF. CDR3 in DNA: TGTGCCAGCTCACCGCGGGAGGGCCGCAATGAGCAGTTCTTC.

The chain links TRBV28 to TRBJ2-5, with TRBD2 matching over 10 bases. Germline CDR1 and CDR2: MDHEN and SYDVKM. V shed 5 bases and J 5 bases; nucleotides not matched to a gene: 8. This CDR3 region has 15 residues. The DNA of the CDR3 is TGTGCCAGCAGTCCCCCTAGCGGGAGTGCGGAGACCCAGTACTTC. As protein: CASSPPSGSAETQYF. Filled out from reference TRBV28 and TRBJ2-5, the complete variable domain reads DVKVTQSSRYLVKRTGEKVFLECVQDMDHENMFWYRQDPGLGLRLIYFSYDVKMKEKGDIPEGYSVSREKKERFSLILESASTNQTSMYLCASSPPSGSAETQYFGPGTRLLVL.

V is TRBV28 and J is TRBJ2-1; no reliable D call. Germline V gene sequence: CDR1 MDHEN, CDR2 SYDVKM. CDR3 length: 15 amino acids. The V gene lost 7 bases and the J gene lost 5 bases, with 18 bases spanning the gap. For the CDR3, the DNA is TGTGCCAGCAACCTCGGGTCCTCGGGCCACAATGAGCAGTTCTTC. This encodes CASNLGSSGHNEQFF.

V and J are TRBV28 and TRBJ1-1, with D hard to call. There are 14 residues in the CDR3. V lost 6 bases, J lost 6 bases, and 17 bases lay in between. Germline V gene sequence: CDR1 MDHEN, CDR2 SYDVKM. The CDR3 reads CASRPTQVDPEAFF. In DNA, the CDR3 is TGTGCCAGCAGACCCACTCAGGTTGATCCTGAAGCTTTCTTT.

In its sample, this clone ranks as medium-sized. The chain is built from TRBV15 and TRBJ1-5; D not certain. V lost 1 base, J lost 6 bases, and 4 bases lay in between. Germline V CDR1 and CDR2: LNHNV, YYDKDF (reference sequence). This CDR3 has 12 residues. The CDR3 nucleotides read TGTGCCACCAGCAGAGGGGGTCAGCCCCAGCATTTT. It encodes CATSRGGQPQHF.

V and J are TRBV6-5 and TRBJ2-7, with D possibly matching TRBD1 (6 bases). V shed 4 bases and J shed 2 bases, with 18 bases lying between them. Germline CDR1 is MNHEY and CDR2 is SVGAGI. The CDR3 covers 16 residues. The DNA of the CDR3 is TGTGCCAGCAGTTGTGGGCCGGGGACACTGACCTACGAGCAGTACGTC. Translating gives CASSCGPGTLTYEQYV.

Notes on this clone: One end of the junction is discordant with germline, which a read error may explain. The chain joins TRBV7-7 to TRBJ2-2; D is uncertain. Germline V gene lookup returns CDR1 SSHAT and CDR2 FNYEAQ (reference sequence). This CDR3 is 15 amino acids long. Here the CDR3 reads CASSSVGLDTGELFF. The DNA for the CDR3 is TGTGCTAGCAGCTCAGTGGGATTAGACACCGGGGAGCTGTTTTTT. The whole variable domain, filled in from reference TRBV7-7 and TRBJ2-2, reads GAGVSQSPRYKVTKRGQDVTLRCDPISSHATLYWYQQALGQGPEFLTYFNYEAQPDKSGLPSDRFSAERPEGSISTLTIQRTEQRDSAMYRCASSSVGLDTGELFFGEGSRLTVL.

The chain employs TRBV9 and TRBJ2-3; 7 bases agree with TRBD1. The germline gives CDR1 SGDLS, CDR2 YYNGEE. The J segment lost 0 bases and the V segment lost 0 bases, leaving 4 bases of the junction unmatched. This CDR3 region has 16 residues. The CDR3 spells CASSVGPGQSTDTQYF. The CDR3 DNA follows: TGTGCCAGCAGCGTAGGCCCGGGACAGAGCACAGATACGCAGTATTTT. Full variable domain (remainder filled in from reference TRBV9 and TRBJ2-3): DSGVTQTPKHLITATGQRVTLRCSPRSGDLSVYWYQQSLDQGLQFLIQYYNGEERAKGNILERFSAQQFPDLHSELNLSSLELGDSALYFCASSVGPGQSTDTQYFGPGTRLTVL.

J is TRBJ2-7 and V is TRBV7-6; unclear D gene. This CDR3 region has 14 residues. Germline CDR1 reads SGHVS; CDR2 reads FNYEAQ. Trimming pared 3 bases from V and 0 bases from J, leaving 9 bases between. CDR3 bases: TGTGCCAGCAGCTTGACTCAAAGCTCCTACGAGCAGTACGTC. This codes for CASSLTQSSYEQYV.

The J gene is TRBJ1-1, the V gene TRBV6-6; perhaps TRBD1 as D (5 bases). Germline V CDR1 and CDR2: MNHNY, SVGAGI (reference sequence). Trimming shortened V by 2 bases and J by 6 bases, and 10 bases separated the two germline ends. The CDR3 runs to 13 residues. The CDR3, as DNA: TGTGCCAGCAGTTACGGCAGGGACGCTGAAGCTTTCTTT. This gives the protein CASSYGRDAEAFF.

The chain uses TRBV14 and TRBJ1-1, with D unresolved. CDR1 and CDR2 (germline): SGHDN, FVKESK. The CDR3 has 15 residues. The ends were cut back, 4 bases at V and 0 bases at J, with 12 bases in the middle. CDR3 region: CASSPWRDVNTEAFF. The CDR3 nucleotides are TGTGCCAGCAGCCCATGGAGGGATGTGAACACTGAAGCTTTCTTT. The whole variable domain, remainder taken from reference TRBV14 and TRBJ1-1, is EAGVTQFPSHSVIEKGQTVTLRCDPISGHDNLYWYRRVMGKEIKFLLHFVKESKQDESGMPNNRFLAERTGGTYSTLKVQPAELEDSGVYFCASSPWRDVNTEAFFGQGTRLTVV.

The rearrangement uses TRBV7-2 and TRBJ2-1; D tentatively reads TRBD1 or TRBD2 (5 bases each). Trimming removed 7 bases from V and 9 bases from J, with 13 bases in between. This CDR3 spans 12 amino acids. CDR1 is SGHTA, CDR2 FQGNSA, per germline. CDR3 bases: TGTGCCAGCACCGGGGCTCCGGGTGAGCAGTTCTTC. Its translation: CASTGAPGEQFF.

The V gene is TRBV30, the J gene TRBJ2-1, with 16 bases aligning to TRBD2. This CDR3 region has 20 residues. Germline values: CDR1 GTSNPN, CDR2 SVGIG (reference sequence). Trimming at V came to 3 bases and at J to 1 base, leaving 12 bases not matched to a gene. CDR3: CAWRKPGLAGGRWSYNEQFF. For the CDR3, the DNA is TGTGCCTGGAGGAAACCGGGACTAGCGGGAGGGCGGTGGTCCTACAATGAGCAGTTCTTC.